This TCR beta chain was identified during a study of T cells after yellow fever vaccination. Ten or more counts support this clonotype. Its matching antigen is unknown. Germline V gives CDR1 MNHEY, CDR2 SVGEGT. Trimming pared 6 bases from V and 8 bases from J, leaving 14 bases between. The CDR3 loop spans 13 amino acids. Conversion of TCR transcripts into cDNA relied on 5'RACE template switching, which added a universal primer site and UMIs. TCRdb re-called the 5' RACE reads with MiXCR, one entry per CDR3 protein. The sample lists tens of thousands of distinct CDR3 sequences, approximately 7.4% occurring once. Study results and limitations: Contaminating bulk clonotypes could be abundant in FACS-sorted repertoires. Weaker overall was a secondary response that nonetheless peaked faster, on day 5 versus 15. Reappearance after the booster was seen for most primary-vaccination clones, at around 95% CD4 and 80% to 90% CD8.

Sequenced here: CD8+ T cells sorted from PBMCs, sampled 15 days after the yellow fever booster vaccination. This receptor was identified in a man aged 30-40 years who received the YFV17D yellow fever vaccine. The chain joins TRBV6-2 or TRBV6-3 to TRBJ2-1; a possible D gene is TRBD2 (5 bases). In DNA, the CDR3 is TGTGCCAGCAGCCACGACGCTAGCTATGAGCAGTTCTTC. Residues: CASSHDASYEQFF.